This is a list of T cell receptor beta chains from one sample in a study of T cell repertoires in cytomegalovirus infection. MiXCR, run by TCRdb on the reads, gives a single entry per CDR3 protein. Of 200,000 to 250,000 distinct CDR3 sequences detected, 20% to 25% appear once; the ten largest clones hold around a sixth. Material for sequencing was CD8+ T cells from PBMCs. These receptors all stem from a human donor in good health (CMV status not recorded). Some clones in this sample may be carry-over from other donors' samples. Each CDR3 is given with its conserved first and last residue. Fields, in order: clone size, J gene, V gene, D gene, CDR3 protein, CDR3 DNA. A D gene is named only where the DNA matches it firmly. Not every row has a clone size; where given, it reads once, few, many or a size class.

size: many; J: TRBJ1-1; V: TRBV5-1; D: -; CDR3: CASSLVGRGAAEAFF; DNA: TGCGCCAGCAGCTTGGTAGGTCGGGGCGCCGCTGAAGCTTTCTTT
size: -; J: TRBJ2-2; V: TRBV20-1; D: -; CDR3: CSGKRASGELFF; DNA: TGCAGTGGAAAGAGGGCCTCCGGGGAGCTGTTTTTT
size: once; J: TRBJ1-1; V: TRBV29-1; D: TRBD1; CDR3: CSVGSQGALAEAFF; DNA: TGCAGCGTTGGAAGTCAGGGGGCTTTGGCTGAAGCTTTCTTT
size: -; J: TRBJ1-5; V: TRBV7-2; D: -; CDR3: CASSLVTSGNQPQHF; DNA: TGTGCCAGCAGCTTAGTCACCTCGGGCAATCAGCCCCAGCATTTT
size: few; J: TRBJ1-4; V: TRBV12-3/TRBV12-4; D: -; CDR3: CASSGPPEATNEKLFF; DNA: TGTGCCAGCAGTGGTCCGCCCGAAGCAACTAATGAAAAACTGTTTTTT
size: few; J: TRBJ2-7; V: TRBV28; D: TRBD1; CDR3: CASSFPPLGQGAYEQYF; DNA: TGTGCCAGCAGTTTTCCCCCTTTGGGACAGGGGGCCTACGAGCAGTACTTC
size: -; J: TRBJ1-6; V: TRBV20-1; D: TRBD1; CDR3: CSAGGQGFSSYNSPLHF; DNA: TGCAGTGCTGGGGGACAGGGCTTTAGCTCCTATAATTCACCCCTCCACTTT
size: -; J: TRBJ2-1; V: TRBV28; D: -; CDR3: CASTERGWDEQFF; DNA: TGTGCCAGCACGGAGAGGGGGTGGGATGAGCAGTTCTTC
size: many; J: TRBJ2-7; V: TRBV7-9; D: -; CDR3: CASSHGQRYEQYF; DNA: TGTGCCAGCAGCCACGGACAGAGATACGAGCAGTACTTC
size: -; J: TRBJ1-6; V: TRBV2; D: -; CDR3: CASSTPSTNSPLHF; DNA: TGTGCCAGCAGTACCCCCTCCACCAATTCACCCCTCCACTTT
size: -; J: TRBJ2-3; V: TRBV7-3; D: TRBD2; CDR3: CASSSSGFDTQYF; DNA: TGTGCCAGCAGCTCTAGCGGATTCGATACGCAGTATTTT
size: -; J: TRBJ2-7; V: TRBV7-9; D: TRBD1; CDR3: CASSSQQGPPGLSYEQYF; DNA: TGTGCCAGCAGCTCTCAACAGGGGCCCCCAGGATTAAGCTACGAGCAGTACTTC
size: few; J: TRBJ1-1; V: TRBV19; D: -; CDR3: CASSFPGRLNTEAFF; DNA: TGTGCCAGTAGTTTCCCGGGACGGTTGAACACTGAAGCTTTCTTT
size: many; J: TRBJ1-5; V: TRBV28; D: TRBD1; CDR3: CASSATGYNQPQHF; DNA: TGTGCCAGCAGCGCGACAGGGTACAATCAGCCCCAGCATTTT
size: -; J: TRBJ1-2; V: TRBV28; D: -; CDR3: CASSLWAGTEYKGYTF; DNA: TGTGCCAGCAGTTTATGGGCCGGGACCGAATATAAGGGCTACACCTTC
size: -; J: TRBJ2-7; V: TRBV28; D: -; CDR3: CASSTPGPMSSYEQYF; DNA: TGTGCCAGCAGTACACCGGGACCGATGAGCTCCTACGAGCAGTACTTC
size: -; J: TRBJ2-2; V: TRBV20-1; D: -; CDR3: CSARDPGQSNTGELFF; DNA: TGCAGTGCTAGAGATCCAGGACAGTCAAACACCGGGGAGCTGTTTTTT
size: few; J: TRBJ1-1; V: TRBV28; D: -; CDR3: CATERPLTGTEAFF; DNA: TGTGCCACCGAGAGACCCCTGACTGGTACTGAAGCTTTCTTT
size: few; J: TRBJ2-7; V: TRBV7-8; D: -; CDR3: CASSPRWASYEQYF; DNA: TGTGCCAGCAGCCCAAGGTGGGCGTCTTACGAGCAGTACTTC
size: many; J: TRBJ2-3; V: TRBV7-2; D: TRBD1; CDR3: CASRETGASTDTQYF; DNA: TGTGCCAGCAGGGAGACAGGGGCTAGCACAGATACGCAGTATTTT
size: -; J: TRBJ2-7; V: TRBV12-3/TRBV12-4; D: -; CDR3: CASSPHLGLGDEQYF; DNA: TGTGCCAGCAGCCCACATCTAGGGCTGGGCGACGAGCAGTACTTC
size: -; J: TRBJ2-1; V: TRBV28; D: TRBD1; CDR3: CASTSGTGPYNEQFF; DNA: TGTGCCAGCACCTCGGGGACAGGCCCCTACAATGAGCAGTTCTTC
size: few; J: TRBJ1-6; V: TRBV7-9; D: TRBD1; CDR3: CASSSDRGSPLHF; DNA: TGTGCCAGCAGCTCGGACAGGGGTTCACCCCTCCACTTT
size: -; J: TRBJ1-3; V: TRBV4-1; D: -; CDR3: CASSQVGAAGNTIYF; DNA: TGCGCCAGCAGCCAAGTGGGGGCGGCTGGAAACACCATATATTTT
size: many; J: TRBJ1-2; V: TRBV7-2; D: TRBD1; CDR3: CASSSIRDRVNYGYTF; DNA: TGTGCCAGCAGCTCGATTCGGGACAGGGTAAACTATGGCTACACCTTC
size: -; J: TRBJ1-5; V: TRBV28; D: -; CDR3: CASSARLAGQNQPQHF; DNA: TGTGCCAGCAGCGCGAGGTTGGCAGGACAAAATCAGCCCCAGCATTTT
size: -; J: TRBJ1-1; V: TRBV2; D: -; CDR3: CASSDRWGEAFF; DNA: TGTGCCAGCAGTGATAGGTGGGGTGAAGCTTTCTTT
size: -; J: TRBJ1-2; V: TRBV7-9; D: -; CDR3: CASSPYPSRNGYTF; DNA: TGTGCCAGCAGCCCCTATCCCTCGCGCAATGGCTACACCTTC
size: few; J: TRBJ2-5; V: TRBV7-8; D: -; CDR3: CASSLIPLGQETQYF; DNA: TGTGCCAGCAGCTTAATCCCGCTAGGGCAAGAGACCCAGTACTTC
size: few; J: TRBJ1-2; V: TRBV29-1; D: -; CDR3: CSVVGQRDGYTF; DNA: TGCAGCGTTGTCGGCCAGAGGGATGGCTACACCTTC
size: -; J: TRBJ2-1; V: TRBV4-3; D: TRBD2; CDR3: CASSQERTSGGYNEQFF; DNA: TGCGCCAGCAGCCAAGAAAGGACTAGCGGGGGTTACAATGAGCAGTTCTTC
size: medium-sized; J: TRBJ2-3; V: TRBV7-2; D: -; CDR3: CASSLMVVVGGLGDTQYF; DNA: TGTGCCAGCAGCTTAATGGTCGTCGTGGGGGGGCTGGGAGATACGCAGTATTTT
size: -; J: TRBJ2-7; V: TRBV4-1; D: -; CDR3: CASSQVRPHYEQYF; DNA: TGCGCCAGCAGCCAAGTGCGACCACACTACGAGCAGTACTTC
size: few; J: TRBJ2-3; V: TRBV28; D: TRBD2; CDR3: CASSLLGGADTQYF; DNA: TGTGCCAGCAGTTTACTCGGGGGGGCAGATACGCAGTATTTT